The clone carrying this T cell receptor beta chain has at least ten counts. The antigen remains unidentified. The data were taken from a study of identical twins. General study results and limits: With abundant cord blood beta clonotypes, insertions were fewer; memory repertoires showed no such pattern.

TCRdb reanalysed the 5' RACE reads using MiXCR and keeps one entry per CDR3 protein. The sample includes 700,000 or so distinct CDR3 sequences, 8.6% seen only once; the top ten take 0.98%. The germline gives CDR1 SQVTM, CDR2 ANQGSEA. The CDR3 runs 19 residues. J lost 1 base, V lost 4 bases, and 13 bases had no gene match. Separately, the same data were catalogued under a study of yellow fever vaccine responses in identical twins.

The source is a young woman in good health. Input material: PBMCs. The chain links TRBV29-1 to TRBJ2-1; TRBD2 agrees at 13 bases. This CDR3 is CSVGGFVGLAGVSYNEQFF. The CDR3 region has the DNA TGCAGCGTTGGTGGCTTTGTAGGACTAGCGGGAGTTTCCTACAATGAGCAGTTCTTC.